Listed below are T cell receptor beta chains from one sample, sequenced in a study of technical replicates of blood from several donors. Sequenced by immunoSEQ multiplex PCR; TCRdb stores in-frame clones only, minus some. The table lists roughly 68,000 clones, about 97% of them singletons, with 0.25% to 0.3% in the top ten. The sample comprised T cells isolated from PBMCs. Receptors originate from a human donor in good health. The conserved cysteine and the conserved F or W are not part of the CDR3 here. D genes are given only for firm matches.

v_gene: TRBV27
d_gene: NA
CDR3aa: ASSLTGNREQY

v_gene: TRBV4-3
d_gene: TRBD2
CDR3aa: ASSQDPVGSGMETQY

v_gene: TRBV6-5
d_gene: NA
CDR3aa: ASSYGALGYNEQF

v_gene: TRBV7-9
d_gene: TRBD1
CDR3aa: ASSDSGQGHEQY

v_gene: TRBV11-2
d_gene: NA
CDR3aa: ASSLVRGNTIY

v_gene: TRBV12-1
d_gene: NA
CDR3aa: ASTNLTRDTQY

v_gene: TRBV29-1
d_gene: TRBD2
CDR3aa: SVYGTSVSSYEQY

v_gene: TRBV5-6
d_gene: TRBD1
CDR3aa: ASSSYRGPDTQY

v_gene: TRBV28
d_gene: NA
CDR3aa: ASSLYSNQETQY

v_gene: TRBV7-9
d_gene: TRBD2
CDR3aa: ASSLGLAGGIKQY

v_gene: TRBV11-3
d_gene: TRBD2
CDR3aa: ASSLDPAGYNEQF

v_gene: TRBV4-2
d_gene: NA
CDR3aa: ASSQGPGRNEQF

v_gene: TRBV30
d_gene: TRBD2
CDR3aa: ACMPGLAGGTNTGELF

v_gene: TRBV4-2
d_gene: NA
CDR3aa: ASSQGSYEQY

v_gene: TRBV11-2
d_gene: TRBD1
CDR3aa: ASSAGQGYSNQPQH

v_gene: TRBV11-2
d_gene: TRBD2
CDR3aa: ASIGGTSGVRTDTQY